Listed here are 20 T cell receptor beta chains from one sample, sequenced in a study of shared clonotypes between healthy human individuals. The data were produced by immunoSEQ multiplex PCR, yet TCRdb's version contains in-frame clones alone and is incomplete. Of 2 million to 3 million clones in the sample, roughly nine tenths were seen once. Sequenced: naive CD4+ T cells sorted from blood. Documented subset: CD45RA+ positively selected. These receptors all stem from a man between 18 and 35 years old in good health.

CDR3 amino acids: CASSQASFVGQGDDTGELFF. The CDR3 region has the DNA TGCGCCAGCAGCCAAGCGTCTTTTGTTGGGCAGGGGGATGATACCGGGGAGCTGTTTTTT. This chain joins TRBV4-1 and TRBJ2-2; 7 nucleotides line up with TRBD1. Looked up from germline, CDR1 is MGHRA and CDR2 is YSYEKL. The CDR3 is 20 residues long. V trimming: 1 base; J trimming: 5 bases; junction bases outside the gene matches: 19.

V usage is TRBV5-3 and J usage is TRBJ1-2; D uncertain. TRBV5-3 is noted as an ORF with a role that remains uncertain. The CDR3 sequence is 10 residues long. With 0 bases removed from V and 13 bases from J, the gap between germline ends came to 7 bases. Written as DNA, the CDR3 is TGTGCCAGAAGCTTGGATCTGGTCACCTTC. Encoded protein: CARSLDLVTF.

This clone was seen a single time. The CDR3 sequence: CASSYVRNTGELFF. In nucleotides, the CDR3 is TGTGCCAGCAGTTACGTAAGAAACACCGGGGAGCTGTTTTTT. The chain couples TRBV6-5 to TRBJ2-2; D is unresolved. Trimming stripped 2 bases from V and 2 bases from J, with 6 bases between. CDR3 length: 14 residues. Germline V lookup: CDR1 MNHEY, CDR2 SVGAGI.

The chain employs TRBV29-1 and TRBJ2-3, with D perhaps matching TRBD2 (5 bases). Deletions cut 6 bases from V and 0 bases from J, with 16 bases between. The CDR3 loop spans 15 amino acids. CDR1 is SQVTM and CDR2 is ANQGSEA in the germline V gene. The CDR3 reads CSVIKILGSTDTQYF. CDR3 DNA sequence: TGCAGCGTGATAAAAATACTAGGGAGCACAGATACGCAGTATTTT.

J is TRBJ1-5 and V is TRBV28, with D unresolved. Germline values: CDR1 MDHEN, CDR2 SYDVKM. The CDR3 is 13 residues long. Trimming left V 4 bases short and J 6 bases short, with 10 bases between. CDR3 residues: CASSSPAPQPQHF. In DNA, the CDR3 is TGTGCCAGCAGTTCCCCGGCCCCTCAGCCCCAGCATTTT.

This clone was picked up one time. Other DNA variants within this sample encode the same CDR3. The chain is built from TRBV6-6 and TRBJ2-3; D is uncertain. CDR1 and CDR2 from the germline V gene are MNHNY and SVGAGI (reference sequence). V lost 2 bases and J 1 base, leaving 4 bases between the germline ends. This CDR3 contains 13 residues. CDR3 DNA sequence: TGTGCCAGCAGTTACCCAGGCACAGATACGCAGTATTTT. Amino acids: CASSYPGTDTQYF.

The V gene is TRBV9, the J gene TRBJ2-2; D unclear. Per the germline V gene, CDR1 is SGDLS and CDR2 is YYNGEE. The V and J ends lost 1 base and 4 bases respectively, with 11 bases between them. This CDR3 contains 15 residues. The CDR3 sequence is CASSVYDGSTGELFF. CDR3 coding DNA: TGTGCCAGCAGCGTATATGATGGGTCCACCGGGGAGCTGTTTTTT.

With respect to this clone: Other DNA sequences in this sample translate to the same CDR3. The V gene is TRBV7-2, the J gene TRBJ1-1; a possible D gene is TRBD1 (5 bases). From germline, CDR1 is SGHTA and CDR2 FQGNSA. V gave up 2 bases and J gave up 0 bases, with 10 bases separating them. The CDR3 runs to 15 residues. The CDR3, as DNA: TGTGCCAGCAGCTTACAGGGCTCCATGAACACTGAAGCTTTCTTT. It translates to CASSLQGSMNTEAFF.

The chain joins TRBV29-1 to TRBJ2-5; 7 bases fit TRBD2. The end of the DNA is better explained by TRBJ2-7, so the J call may be wrong. Germline lookup yields CDR1 SQVTM and CDR2 ANQGSEA. CDR3 length: 14 residues. The CDR3 coding sequence is TGCAGCGTGATGGCCTCGGGCGGGAGCTACGAGCAGTACTTC. It encodes CSVMASGGSYEQYF.

The chain uses TRBV5-8 and TRBJ1-1, with D hard to call. V was trimmed by 0 bases and J by 1 base, leaving 10 bases between them. The CDR3 loop spans 15 amino acids. CDR1 SGHTS and CDR2 YDEGEE come from the germline V gene. DNA of the CDR3: TGTGCCAGCAGCTTGGATCTATCAGCGAACACTGAAGCTTTCTTT. This sequence encodes CASSLDLSANTEAFF.

V and J are TRBV5-8 and TRBJ2-2; D is unclear. CDR1 is SGHTS, CDR2 YDEGEE, per germline. Trimming shortened V by 4 bases and J by 5 bases, and 15 bases separated the two germline ends. The CDR3 loop spans 15 amino acids. The CDR3 loop is CASSQITLGTGELFF. CDR3 DNA sequence: TGTGCCAGCAGCCAGATCACCTTAGGTACCGGGGAGCTGTTTTTT.

This clone has only a few counts. The V gene is TRBV19, the J gene TRBJ1-5, with TRBD1 as a possible D gene (6 bases). The ends were cut back, 4 bases at V and 4 bases at J, with 17 bases in the middle. Per the germline V gene, CDR1 is LNHDA and CDR2 is SQIVND (reference sequence). CDR3 length: 16 amino acids. The chain's CDR3 is CASSSGADSGNQPQHF. The CDR3 nucleotides are TGTGCCAGTAGTAGTGGGGCGGACAGTGGAAATCAGCCCCAGCATTTT.

The V and J genes are TRBV6-6 and TRBJ1-2; 9 bases map to TRBD1. With V trimmed by 6 bases and J by 5 bases, 13 bases remained unmatched. Germline CDR1 and CDR2: MNHNY and SVGAGI (reference sequence). The CDR3 is made up of 16 amino acids. The CDR3 here is CASSIGQGRVKYGYTF. The DNA of the CDR3 is TGTGCCAGCAGCATCGGACAGGGGAGAGTGAAGTATGGCTACACCTTC.

This clone has just one count. The rearrangement joins TRBV29-1 to TRBJ2-7; no clear D gene. V lost 2 bases, J lost 3 bases, and 11 bases lay in between. The CDR3 sequence is 13 residues long. In germline, CDR1 is SQVTM, CDR2 ANQGSEA. Here the CDR3 DNA reads TGCAGCGTTGAAAAGGGTTTGATCTACGAGCAGTACTTC. This sequence encodes CSVEKGLIYEQYF.

The chain employs TRBV15 and TRBJ2-2, with D tentatively TRBD1 (5 bases). The CDR3 length is 19 residues. The V gene's germline CDR1 is LNHNV and CDR2 YYDKDF (reference sequence). Trimming took 0 bases from V and 3 from J, leaving 20 bases between them. CDR3 amino acids: CATSRDLGRASGHTGELFF. In nucleotides, the CDR3 is TGTGCCACCAGCAGAGATCTCGGCAGGGCATCCGGTCACACCGGGGAGCTGTTTTTT.

This clone appeared once. V usage is TRBV5-1 and J usage is TRBJ2-1, with TRBD2 identical over 7 bases. The V segment lost 0 bases and the J segment 8 bases; nucleotides outside the gene matches: 11. This CDR3 has 16 residues. The germline V gene encodes CDR1 SGHRS and CDR2 YFSETQ. CDR3 nucleotide sequence: TGCGCCAGCAGCTTGGTGCTGGGGGGGGGAGCCGATGAGCAGTTCTTC. It is translated as CASSLVLGGGADEQFF.

The chain joins TRBV27 to TRBJ1-1, with TRBD1 matching 8 bases. The CDR3 totals 17 residues. Trimming at V came to 1 base and at J to 1 base, leaving 8 bases not matched to a gene. The germline gives CDR1 MNHEY, CDR2 SMNVEV (reference sequence). The chain's CDR3 is CASSLYSPTGANTEAFF. Written as DNA, the CDR3 is TGTGCCAGCAGTTTATACTCACCGACAGGGGCGAACACTGAAGCTTTCTTT.

In this sample, this clone turned up once. The chain recombines TRBV9 with TRBJ2-3; 11 nucleotides agree with TRBD2. CDR1 and CDR2 from the germline V gene are SGDLS and YYNGEE. The CDR3 has 17 amino acids. Trimming removed 4 bases from V and 2 bases from J; junction bases left unmatched: 9. This CDR3 is CASSRTSGGFNTDTQYF. CDR3 nucleotide sequence: TGTGCCAGCAGCAGAACTAGCGGGGGCTTTAACACAGATACGCAGTATTTT.

The chain couples TRBV5-1 to TRBJ2-1, with 11 bases aligning to TRBD2. Unmatched junction bases numbered 10, after V lost 4 bases and J lost 4 bases. The CDR3 has 17 residues. The germline V gene has CDR1 SGHRS and CDR2 YFSETQ. The CDR3, as DNA: TGCGCCAGCAGCCCACGGACCGGGACTAGCGGATACAATGAGCAGTTCTTC. Protein product: CASSPRTGTSGYNEQFF.

The chain carries TRBV28 and TRBJ2-7, with D perhaps matching TRBD1 or TRBD2 (5 bases each). Trimming removed 6 bases at V and 1 base at J, with 16 bases between. The CDR3 is 15 residues long. Germline values: CDR1 MDHEN, CDR2 SYDVKM. DNA for the CDR3: TGTGCCAGCAGGTCTTCGGGACGCAGGTCCTACGAGCAGTACTTC. Translated, it gives CASRSSGRRSYEQYF.